Presented here are 30 T cell receptor beta chains from one specimen sequenced in a study of human T cells and chemical hapten exposure. TCRdb reanalysed the RACE reads using MiXCR and keeps one entry per CDR3 protein. Of about 82,000 distinct CDR3 sequences in the sample, about 6.6% were seen once. Time point denoted: patch test 2, 6 weeks after DPC sensitization. Documented treatment: therapeutic diphenylcyclopropenone sensitization with weekly scalp DPC. Material: whole blood, obtained in connection with sensitization to the hapten diphenylcyclopropenone (DPC). These receptors all come from a woman in her twenties or thirties with alopecia areata. Some clones in this sample may be carry-over from other donors' samples.

Many counts were recorded for this clonotype. The chain employs TRBV7-9 and TRBJ1-2; 8 bases align to TRBD1. V dropped 5 bases and J dropped 3; count of bases not matched to a gene: 11. Germline V CDR1 and CDR2: SEHNR, FQNEAQ (reference sequence). The CDR3 loop spans 16 amino acids. This CDR3 is CASSPADRGGDYGYTF. The CDR3 nucleotides read TGTGCCAGCAGCCCCGCCGACAGGGGAGGCGACTATGGCTACACCTTC.

This clonotype was picked up many times. J is TRBJ2-7 and V is TRBV7-9; 8 nucleotides agree with TRBD1. After removal of 0 bases from V and 5 bases from J, the junction contained 3 bases not matched to a gene. CDR3 length: 14 amino acids. The germline gives CDR1 SEHNR, CDR2 FQNEAQ (reference sequence). The CDR3 is CASSLADREHEQYF. CDR3 DNA sequence: TGTGCCAGCAGCTTAGCGGACAGGGAACACGAGCAGTACTTC.

A few counts support this clonotype. The chain is built from TRBV5-1 and TRBJ2-6, with D possibly being TRBD2 (6 bases). CDR1 is SGHRS and CDR2 is YFSETQ in the germline V gene. The length of the CDR3 is 18 residues. The germline V and J ends were trimmed by 4 bases and 4 bases, with 21 bases remaining between them. For the CDR3, the DNA is TGCGCCAGCAGCCCCCGGGAGCGGCTTATCCTCGGGGCCAACGTCCTGACTTTC. This codes for CASSPRERLILGANVLTF.

J is TRBJ1-2 and V is TRBV29-1; D is ambiguous. CDR1 SQVTM and CDR2 ANQGSEA come from the germline V gene. Trimming removed 4 bases from V and 3 bases from J, with 12 bases in between. The CDR3 runs 13 residues. This CDR3 reads CSVGGVTDYGYTF. The CDR3 DNA sequence: TGCAGCGTTGGTGGGGTGACGGACTATGGCTACACCTTC.

This sequence joins TRBV29-1 and TRBJ1-1; D might be TRBD1 (5 bases). CDR3 length: 14 residues. CDR1 SQVTM and CDR2 ANQGSEA come from the germline V gene. V shed 4 bases and J shed 1 base, with 13 bases lying between them. The CDR3 protein is CSVGAGPSNTEAFF. The CDR3 nucleotides are TGCAGCGTTGGCGCAGGGCCCTCGAACACTGAAGCTTTCTTT.

The CDR3 is CASSPRGGGMNTEAFF. Written as DNA, the CDR3 is TGTGCCAGCTCACCCCGGGGCGGAGGGATGAACACTGAAGCTTTCTTT. The chain uses TRBV18 and TRBJ1-1; D perhaps matches TRBD1 (5 bases). Trimming removed 3 bases at V and 0 bases at J, with 14 bases between. There are 16 residues in the CDR3. Germline CDR1 KGHSH, CDR2 LQKENI.

This clonotype was seen repeatedly, ten times or more. The V gene is TRBV4-1, the J gene TRBJ2-5; 13 bases fit TRBD2. The V gene end was trimmed by 2 bases and the J gene end by 5 bases; junction bases not matched to a gene: 8. The CDR3 loop spans 17 amino acids. The germline CDR1 and CDR2 sequences are MGHRA and YSYEKL. The CDR3 sequence is CASSQNAGTSGAETQYF. Written as DNA, the CDR3 is TGCGCCAGCAGCCAAAACGCCGGGACTAGCGGGGCGGAGACCCAGTACTTC.

This clonotype was counted only a few times. The chain is built from TRBV5-1 and TRBJ1-5; D is ambiguous. Germline V lookup: CDR1 SGHRS, CDR2 YFSETQ. With 0 bases removed from V and 6 bases from J, the gap between germline ends came to 13 bases. The CDR3 spans 15 residues. The CDR3 sequence: CASSLDPFGSQPQHF. Here the CDR3 DNA reads TGCGCCAGCAGCTTGGATCCCTTTGGGAGTCAGCCCCAGCATTTT.

The genes are TRBV7-9 and TRBJ1-2; D not resolved. V was pared by 4 bases and J by 7 bases, with 16 bases between. CDR1 SEHNR and CDR2 FQNEAQ come from the germline V gene (reference sequence). This CDR3 spans 14 amino acids. The CDR3 is CASSSFERKGGYTF. CDR3 nucleotide sequence: TGTGCCAGCAGCTCCTTTGAAAGAAAGGGTGGCTACACCTTC.

This clonotype was recorded at least ten times. The chain uses TRBV5-1 and TRBJ2-3; a possible D gene is TRBD1 (6 bases). This CDR3 is 15 amino acids long. Trimming left V 1 base short and J 2 bases short, with 11 bases between. The germline V gene has CDR1 SGHRS and CDR2 YFSETQ. In nucleotides, the CDR3 is TGCGCCAGCAGCTTGACAGGGACCCTCACAGATACGCAGTATTTT. Its translation is CASSLTGTLTDTQYF.

Ten or more counts support this clonotype. The chain is built from TRBV28 and TRBJ1-1; D remains ambiguous. The CDR3 sequence is 11 residues long. V was pared by 6 bases and J by 5 bases, with 7 bases between. Per the germline V gene, CDR1 is MDHEN and CDR2 is SYDVKM. CDR3 protein: CASSWDTEAFF. In nucleotides, the CDR3 is TGTGCCAGCAGCTGGGATACTGAAGCTTTCTTT.

Remarks on this clonotype: This may arise from a read error, as a much more abundant clone is one base away. The chain employs TRBV30 and TRBJ2-3; 7 bases agree with TRBD2. The CDR3 extends over 17 amino acids. V trimming: 0 bases; J trimming: 6 bases; junction bases outside the gene matches: 15. Germline-derived CDR1 and CDR2 are GTSNPN and SVGIG (reference sequence). The chain's CDR3 is CAWSVPGLVQSSDTQYF. The DNA for the CDR3 is TGTGCCTGGAGTGTACCCGGACTAGTGCAGAGTTCGGATACGCAGTATTTT. The full variable domain, in which reference TRBV30 and TRBJ2-3 provide the parts outside the CDR3, is SQTIHQWPATLVQPVGSPLSLECTVEGTSNPNLYWYRQAAGRGLQLLFYSVGIGQISSEVPQNLSASRPQDRQFILSSKKLLLSDSGFYLCAWSVPGLVQSSDTQYFGPGTRLTVL.

This clonotype was recorded at least ten times. J is TRBJ1-1 and V is TRBV20-1; D not certain. Trimming removed 4 bases from V and 4 bases from J, with 7 bases in between. The CDR3 sequence is 11 residues long. CDR1 and CDR2 from the germline V gene are DFQATT and SNEGSKA (reference sequence). CDR3 sequence reads: CSATLSTEAFF. The CDR3 DNA reads TGCAGTGCTACCTTAAGCACTGAAGCTTTCTTT.

Ten or more counts support this clonotype. The V gene is TRBV20-1, the J gene TRBJ2-1; D remains unclear. The CDR3 consists of 17 residues. Trimming took 0 bases from V and 3 from J, leaving 18 bases between them. CDR1 and CDR2 (germline): DFQATT, SNEGSKA (reference sequence). CDR3 nucleotide sequence: TGCAGTGCTAGAGATTGGAGTGACGTTCGGTTCTACAATGAGCAGTTCTTC. The encoded protein is CSARDWSDVRFYNEQFF.

This clonotype has more than one count but fewer than ten. The rearrangement uses TRBV18 and TRBJ2-6; possible D gene TRBD1, 6 bases. The CDR3 spans 15 residues. CDR1 is KGHSH and CDR2 is LQKENI in the germline V gene. Trimming took 5 bases from V and 10 from J, leaving 18 bases between them. The CDR3 coding sequence is TGTGCCAGCTCAACCTCTGACAGGTCTGGGAACGTCCTGACTTTC. Translating it yields CASSTSDRSGNVLTF.

The chain's CDR3 is CASSSPDRGHNEQFF. The CDR3 nucleotides are TGCGCCAGCAGCTCCCCGGACAGGGGGCACAATGAGCAGTTCTTC. V gene TRBV5-1 combines with J gene TRBJ2-1; 11 bases are shared with TRBD1. Germline V gene sequence: CDR1 SGHRS, CDR2 YFSETQ. With 3 bases clipped from V and 5 bases from J, the junction kept 4 bases outside the gene matches. The CDR3 spans 15 residues. The full variable domain, its missing parts supplied by reference TRBV5-1 and TRBJ2-1, is KAGVTQTPRYLIKTRGQQVTLSCSPISGHRSVSWYQQTPGQGLQFLFEYFSETQRNKGNFPGRFSGRQFSNSRSEMNVSTLELGDSALYLCASSSPDRGHNEQFFGPGTRLTVL.

This clonotype was observed at least ten times. This sequence joins TRBV10-3 and TRBJ1-1; weak D call: TRBD1 (5 bases). CDR3 length: 13 amino acids. The germline gives CDR1 ENHRY, CDR2 SYGVKD. V gave up 6 bases and J gave up 3 bases, with 11 bases separating them. In DNA form, the CDR3 reads TGTGCCATCAGGGTCAGGGTGGACACTGAAGCTTTCTTT. Its translation is CAIRVRVDTEAFF.

This clonotype was picked up many times. The chain recombines TRBV5-1 with TRBJ2-5, with D uncertain. V lost 4 bases to trimming and J lost 5 bases, with 18 bases between them. The CDR3 runs to 15 residues. Germline V gene lookup returns CDR1 SGHRS and CDR2 YFSETQ. The DNA for the CDR3 is TGCGCCAGCAGCCTGAACGCTAATACCCAGGAGACCCAGTACTTC. Translation gives CASSLNANTQETQYF. The whole variable domain, filled in from reference TRBV5-1 and TRBJ2-5, reads KAGVTQTPRYLIKTRGQQVTLSCSPISGHRSVSWYQQTPGQGLQFLFEYFSETQRNKGNFPGRFSGRQFSNSRSEMNVSTLELGDSALYLCASSLNANTQETQYFGPGTRLLVL.

The chain employs TRBV7-2 and TRBJ2-3; a possible D gene is TRBD1 (6 bases). CDR1 is SGHTA and CDR2 is FQGNSA in the germline V gene. This CDR3 comprises 17 residues. The V end was cut by 1 base, the J end by 2 bases, with 16 bases between. DNA of the CDR3: TGTGCCAGCAGCTTAGAAGTGAGGGGGACCCTCACAGATACGCAGTATTTT. Translation: CASSLEVRGTLTDTQYF.

Worth noting for this clonotype: A much larger clone differs from this one at a single base, so this may be a read error. The chain employs TRBV5-5 and TRBJ1-1; D is unclear. Per the germline V gene, CDR1 is SGHKS and CDR2 is YYEKEE (reference sequence). This CDR3 has 13 amino acids. The CDR3 DNA reads TGTACCAGCAGGACGGACCTGAACACTGAAGCTTTCTTT. Translating it yields CTSRTDLNTEAFF. The full variable domain, in which reference TRBV5-5 and TRBJ1-1 provide the parts outside the CDR3, is DAGVTQSPTHLIKTRGQQVTLRCSPISGHKSVSWYQQVLGQGPQFIFQYYEKEERGRGNFPDRFSARQFPNYSSELNVNALLLGDSALYLCTSRTDLNTEAFFGQGTRLTVV.

The J gene is TRBJ1-4, the V gene TRBV6-1, with 9 nucleotides matching TRBD1. Germline V gene lookup returns CDR1 MNHNS and CDR2 SASEGT. Unmatched junction bases numbered 2, after V lost 6 bases and J lost 6 bases. This CDR3 spans 13 amino acids. The CDR3 DNA reads as TGTGCCAGCAGGCGGACAGGGGATGAAAAACTGTTTTTT. Encoded protein: CASRRTGDEKLFF.

This clonotype was seen many times. The J gene is TRBJ2-3, the V gene TRBV13; 8 bases align to TRBD1. Germline lookup yields CDR1 PRHDT and CDR2 FYEKMQ (reference sequence). Trimming at V came to 5 bases and at J to 5 bases, leaving 3 bases not matched to a gene. The CDR3 consists of 13 residues. Here the CDR3 reads CASSLTGGDTQYF. The CDR3 DNA reads as TGTGCCAGCAGCCTAACAGGGGGAGATACGCAGTATTTT.

This clonotype was seen at least ten times. This chain uses TRBV3-1 with TRBJ2-7, with a weak D call TRBD2 (5 bases). V gave up 1 base and J gave up 6 bases, with 16 bases separating them. The length of the CDR3 is 15 residues. Germline V gene sequence: CDR1 LGHDT, CDR2 YNNKEL (reference sequence). The CDR3 coding sequence is TGTGCCAGCAGCCAAGTTAACCGAGGGAGAAGCGAGCAGTACTTC. Translating it yields CASSQVNRGRSEQYF.

The genes are TRBV5-1 and TRBJ1-2; D gene unclear. Germline V lookup: CDR1 SGHRS, CDR2 YFSETQ. This CDR3 is built from 14 residues. Trimming shortened V by 4 bases and J by 7 bases, and 17 bases separated the two germline ends. The CDR3 reads CASSPNAWDSGYTF. CDR3 nucleotide sequence: TGCGCCAGCAGCCCGAATGCATGGGATAGTGGCTACACCTTC.

Comment on this clonotype: A much larger clone lies a single base off, so this may be a read error. CDR3 protein: CTSSKAGGGGDEQFF. The CDR3 DNA is TGTACCAGCAGCAAGGCGGGGGGCGGGGGCGATGAGCAGTTCTTC. V and J are TRBV2 and TRBJ2-1; 8 bases match TRBD2. Germline V gene sequence: CDR1 SNHLY, CDR2 FYNNEI. The CDR3 is 15 residues long.

A note on this clonotype: Sequence at one end of the junction differs from germline and may be a read error. The chain is built from TRBV20-1 and TRBJ1-1; D is unresolved. The CDR3 consists of 14 residues. Germline CDR1 is DFQATT and CDR2 is SNEGSKA (reference sequence). The DNA for the CDR3 is TGCAGTGTAGGGTCGAGGGTAAAGAACACTGGAGCTTTCTTT. The encoded protein is CSVGSRVKNTGAFF.

This chain joins TRBV19 and TRBJ2-7; D unresolved. Trimming cost V 3 bases and J 7 bases, with 13 bases left between them. Germline CDR1 is LNHDA and CDR2 is SQIVND (reference sequence). The CDR3 is 13 amino acids. The CDR3 sequence: CASSMVRLSEQYF. The CDR3 DNA follows: TGTGCCAGTAGTATGGTCAGATTAAGTGAGCAGTACTTC.

This clonotype was seen repeatedly, ten times or more. The CDR3 DNA reads TGTGCCAGCAGCCCCAGCAGGGCCCATGAGCAGTTCTTC. This gives the protein CASSPSRAHEQFF. The chain uses TRBV7-3 and TRBJ2-1; possibly TRBD1 for D (5 bases). The CDR3 sequence is 13 residues long. CDR1 is SGHTA and CDR2 is FQGTGA in the germline V gene. V gave up 5 bases and J gave up 8 bases, with 13 bases separating them.

Many counts were recorded for this clonotype. CDR3 loop: CASSQQYEQYF. The CDR3 DNA reads TGTGCCAGCAGCCAACAATACGAGCAGTACTTC. This chain joins TRBV3-1 and TRBJ2-7; D ambiguous. CDR1 and CDR2 from the germline V gene are LGHDT and YNNKEL (reference sequence). V was trimmed by 2 bases and J by 4 bases, leaving 3 bases between them. The CDR3 spans 11 residues.

This clonotype was observed at least ten times. The J gene is TRBJ1-2, the V gene TRBV6-5, with 12 bases identical to TRBD1. The V gene end was trimmed by 5 bases and the J gene end by 3 bases; junction bases not matched to a gene: 4. The CDR3 sequence is 15 residues long. Germline V gene data show CDR1 as MNHEY and CDR2 as SVGAGI. DNA for the CDR3: TGTGCCAGCAGTAGAGGGACAGGGGGCGACTATGGCTACACCTTC. Its translation is CASSRGTGGDYGYTF.